The clone carrying this T cell receptor beta chain occurred many times. Its antigen is unidentified. The sample is drawn from a study of human T cells and chemical hapten exposure. The study, taken as a whole, reports: PT1 expanded TCR counts and patch test score correlated positively. Those TCRs sitting above 1 in 1000 frequency stayed the same with DPC sensitization.

V was clipped by 4 bases and J by 2 bases, with 11 bases between them. Germline lookup yields CDR1 SEHNR and CDR2 FQNEAQ (reference sequence). The CDR3 is 14 amino acids. Unique molecular identifiers were affixed to discrete cDNA molecules within the library. One entry per CDR3 protein, called by TCRdb with MiXCR from the RACE reads. The sample includes more than 250,000 distinct CDR3 sequences, approximately 8.6% of them seen just once. Stated time point: pre-sensitization, week 0. Described treatment: therapeutic diphenylcyclopropenone sensitization with weekly scalp DPC. The chain recombines TRBV7-9 with TRBJ2-5; D not certain. The TCR sequence derives from a woman aged 40-49 years with alopecia areata. Some clones in this sample may be carry-over from other donors' samples. The sample here was whole blood, taken in connection with sensitization to the hapten diphenylcyclopropenone (DPC). The CDR3 loop is CASSSLREQETQYF. Here the CDR3 DNA reads TGTGCCAGCAGCTCCCTTCGCGAGCAAGAGACCCAGTACTTC.